This entry concerns a single TCR beta chain. These data come from a study of shared T cell receptors in the human thymus. Deletions cut 3 bases from V and 1 base from J, with 12 bases between. The CDR3 runs to 15 residues. Germline V gene sequence: CDR1 SNHLY, CDR2 FYNNEI. The assay was immunoSEQ multiplex PCR, and TCRdb's table has in-frame clones only and misses some. The data show hundreds of thousands of clones, around 78% seen once. Separately, the same data were catalogued under a study of human thymus T cells. From that study: Thymus pieces cut out during corrective heart surgery were the tissue that was used. The authors found apparently biased V and J gene usage in thymic and blood repertoires.

This chain links TRBV2 with TRBJ2-5, with TRBD1 as a possible D gene (6 bases). The clonotype comes from a boy under two years old with a congenital heart defect. Input material: thymocytes. In DNA, the CDR3 is TGTGCCAGCAGTGATCCCCCGACAGGCCAAGAGACCCAGTACTTC. Translated, it gives CASSDPPTGQETQYF. Using reference TRBV2 and TRBJ2-5 for the parts outside the CDR3, the full variable domain is EPEVTQTPSHQVTQMGQEVILRCVPISNHLYFYWYRQILGQKVEFLVSFYNNEISEKSEIFDDQFSVERPDGSNFTLKIRSTKLEDSAMYFCASSDPPTGQETQYFGPGTRLLVL.